Following are 15 T cell receptor beta chains from one sample sequenced in a study of shared clonotypes between healthy human individuals. Clones were sequenced by immunoSEQ multiplex PCR, and TCRdb holds only the in-frame ones, with some missing. The profile shows over a million clones, around 97% of them singletons. The sequenced sample consisted of naive CD4+ T cells sorted from blood. Subset denoted: CD45RA+ positively selected. The receptors were sampled from a man aged 25 to 40 in good health.

The J gene is TRBJ2-7, the V gene TRBV29-1, with TRBD2 identical over 10 bases. After removal of 3 bases from V and 5 bases from J, the junction contained 10 bases not matched to a gene. Per germline, CDR1 SQVTM and CDR2 ANQGSEA. The CDR3 consists of 15 residues. The CDR3 DNA follows: TGCAGCGTTGAGCCTACTAGCGGGACTTTAAACGAGCAGTACTTC. Translation: CSVEPTSGTLNEQYF.

This clone was counted once. The chain recombines TRBV19 with TRBJ2-1; D perhaps matches TRBD2 (6 bases). Trimming took 1 base from V and 6 from J, leaving 16 bases between them. Germline V CDR1 and CDR2: LNHDA, SQIVND (reference sequence). The CDR3 is made up of 16 amino acids. DNA for the CDR3: TGTGCCAGTAGTATAGGAAGCGGGCGACCGGGCAATGAGCAGTTCTTC. Its protein is CASSIGSGRPGNEQFF.

This sequence joins TRBV6-4 and TRBJ2-3; 7 bases agree with TRBD2. With 6 bases clipped from V and 4 bases from J, the junction kept 10 bases outside the gene matches. This CDR3 contains 15 residues. Germline V lookup: CDR1 MRHNA, CDR2 SNTAGT. CDR3 amino acids: CASSPSGNRADTQYF. CDR3 sequence (DNA): TGTGCCAGCAGCCCCAGCGGGAACCGGGCAGATACGCAGTATTTT.

This clone was found once. This chain uses TRBV5-1 with TRBJ1-4; 7 bases match TRBD1. CDR1 SGHRS and CDR2 YFSETQ come from the germline V gene. Losses at the gene ends were 0 bases for V and 8 bases for J; bases not matched to a gene: 10. The CDR3 is made up of 16 amino acids. Written as DNA, the CDR3 is TGCGCCAGCAGCTTGGGGGGACAGATGAGAGGGGAAAAACTGTTTTTT. This sequence encodes CASSLGGQMRGEKLFF.

Turning to this clone: The same CDR3 arises from other DNA sequences in this sample as well. The V and J genes are TRBV10-3 and TRBJ1-5, with unresolved D. From germline, CDR1 is ENHRY and CDR2 SYGVKD. The CDR3 has 15 residues. The V and J ends lost 5 bases and 1 base respectively, with 12 bases between them. DNA for the CDR3: TGTGCCATCAGTCCCGACACGGTGAGCAATCAGCCCCAGCATTTT. Encoded protein: CAISPDTVSNQPQHF.

This chain connects TRBV18 to TRBJ2-5; D might be TRBD1 or TRBD2, each matching 7 bases. CDR1 and CDR2 (germline): KGHSH, LQKENI. This CDR3 has 16 amino acids. V was clipped by 8 bases and J by 2 bases, with 21 bases between them. The CDR3 DNA follows: TGTGCCAGCGCGGGGGACAGTGCAAATCAACAAGAGACCCAGTACTTC. This codes for CASAGDSANQQETQYF.

The V call is TRBV7-3, the J call TRBJ2-7, with TRBD2 as a possible D gene (7 bases). CDR3 length equals 14 residues. CDR1 is SGHTA, CDR2 FQGTGA, per germline. V was shortened by 8 bases and J by 7 bases, with 21 bases between the two germline ends. The CDR3 here is CASSGGPSSGEQYF. DNA of the CDR3: TGTGCCAGCTCGGGGGGCCCGAGCTCGGGTGAGCAGTACTTC.

The gene calls are TRBV19 and TRBJ2-6, with TRBD2 identical over 11 bases. V lost 8 bases and J lost 0; bases outside the gene matches: 3. The CDR3 consists of 16 residues. Germline lookup yields CDR1 LNHDA and CDR2 SQIVND (reference sequence). The CDR3 region has the DNA TGTGCCAGTGCGACTAGCGGGACCTCTGGGGCCAACGTCCTGACTTTC. Amino acid sequence: CASATSGTSGANVLTF.

V and J are TRBV5-6 and TRBJ1-2; 9 nucleotides align to TRBD1. The V segment lost 3 bases and the J segment 2 bases; nucleotides outside the gene matches: 8. The CDR3 spans 16 residues. Germline CDR1 is SGHDT and CDR2 is YYEEEE. This chain's CDR3 is CASSWSGTGINYGYTF. Written as DNA, the CDR3 is TGTGCCAGCAGCTGGTCCGGGACAGGGATCAACTATGGCTACACCTTC.

The sample holds one count of this clone. J is TRBJ2-5 and V is TRBV4-2; D is undetermined. With 1 base removed from V and 2 bases from J, the gap between germline ends came to 11 bases. The CDR3 is made up of 15 amino acids. Per the germline V gene, CDR1 is LGHNA and CDR2 is YNFKEQ. The CDR3 DNA sequence: TGTGCCAGCAGCCAAGGTCGCACCAATCAAGAGACCCAGTACTTC. Translated: CASSQGRTNQETQYF.

The chain combines TRBV28 with TRBJ2-7; weak D call: TRBD1 (6 bases). The ends were cut back, 4 bases at V and 6 bases at J, with 10 bases in the middle. The CDR3 is 12 residues long. The germline gives CDR1 MDHEN, CDR2 SYDVKM. The CDR3 bases are TGTGCCAGCAGTTCCCAGGGGCGCGAGCAGTACTTC. This sequence encodes CASSSQGREQYF.

The J gene is TRBJ2-2, the V gene TRBV18, with 8 positions matching TRBD1. The CDR3 loop spans 19 amino acids. V shed 5 bases, J shed 0 bases, and the junction held 14 bases outside the gene matches. Germline V gives CDR1 KGHSH, CDR2 LQKENI. The CDR3 is CASSSKTGARHANTGELFF. The DNA of the CDR3 is TGTGCCAGCTCATCGAAGACAGGGGCGCGACACGCGAACACCGGGGAGCTGTTTTTT. The variable domain in full, completed from reference TRBV18 and TRBJ2-2, reads NAGVMQNPRHLVRRRGQEARLRCSPMKGHSHVYWYRQLPEEGLKFMVYLQKENIIDESGMPKERFSAEFPKEGPSILRIQQVVRGDSAAYFCASSSKTGARHANTGELFFGEGSRLTVL.

V usage is TRBV10-3 and J usage is TRBJ2-1; TRBD2 agrees at 11 bases. CDR1 and CDR2 (germline): ENHRY, SYGVKD. The CDR3 spans 13 residues. The ends lost 6 bases at V and 8 bases at J; junction bases unmatched: 3. The CDR3 loop is CAISGLAGDEQFF. CDR3 DNA sequence: TGTGCCATCAGCGGACTAGCGGGTGATGAGCAGTTCTTC.

The CDR3 region is CASRTGGWETQYF. CDR3 sequence (DNA): TGTGCCAGCAGAACAGGGGGCTGGGAGACCCAGTACTTC. The V gene is TRBV7-9, the J gene TRBJ2-5, with 9 bases identical to TRBD1. This CDR3 spans 13 amino acids. Germline CDR1 SEHNR, CDR2 FQNEAQ (reference sequence). V shed 6 bases, J shed 5 bases, and the junction held 4 bases outside the gene matches.

The rearrangement links TRBV6-5 to TRBJ2-3; TRBD2 matches at 7 bases. CDR1 MNHEY and CDR2 SVGAGI come from the germline V gene. After removal of 2 bases from V and 3 bases from J, the junction contained 8 bases not matched to a gene. The CDR3 is made up of 16 amino acids. The CDR3 reads CASSYKIAGATDTQYF. Written as DNA, the CDR3 is TGTGCCAGCAGTTACAAAATAGCGGGCGCGACAGATACGCAGTATTTT.